This T cell receptor (beta chain) was captured by sequencing in a study of blood T cells in healthy people across ages. A sample-barcoded 5' primer and a J-beta primer mix were used in a second PCR of roughly 7 to 11 cycles. TCRdb recomputed calls from the 5' RACE reads with MiXCR, one row per CDR3 protein. The table has around 800,000 distinct CDR3 sequences, under 45% seen once. The study, taken as a whole, reports: Older age went with lower TCR beta diversity per million T cells, in a roughly linear way.

The length of the CDR3 is 14 residues. Germline values: CDR1 SQVTM, CDR2 ANQGSEA. As regards this clonotype: Its matching antigen is unknown. One end of the junction is discordant with germline, which a read error may explain.

Sequencing was performed on blood. The source is a man between 60 and 70 years old in good health. V and J are TRBV29-1 and TRBJ2-7, with D possibly being TRBD2 (7 bases). The CDR3, as DNA: TGCAGTGTTGGGGGGGGGACAATATCCTACGAGCAGTACTTC. This gives the protein CSVGGGTISYEQYF.